This TCR beta chain was sequenced in a study of T cells in Graves' hyperthyroidism and ophthalmopathy. From germline, CDR1 is LNHDA and CDR2 SQIVND (reference sequence). The V gene lost 4 bases and the J gene lost 6 bases, with 10 bases spanning the gap. CDR3 length equals 12 residues. A lack of ophthalmopathy progression within 18 months defined stable Graves' hyperthyroidism. This clonotype has ten or more counts. Amplification of TCR beta CDR3 regions used RNA as the template. Using the HTBI primer set, a first-round RT-PCR was run on the TCR CDR3. TCRdb analysed the multiplex PCR reads with MiXCR anew, one entry per CDR3 protein. The table records roughly 800,000 distinct CDR3 sequences, about 38% of them present only once.

This rearrangement joins TRBV19 to TRBJ2-7; D call uncertain. This receptor was taken from a young man with Graves' hyperthyroidism. Input material: blood. The CDR3 here is CASSKGRSEQYF. Here the CDR3 DNA reads TGTGCCAGTAGTAAGGGTCGGTCCGAGCAGTACTTC. The full variable domain, completed using reference TRBV19 and TRBJ2-7, is DGGITQSPKYLFRKEGQNVTLSCEQNLNHDAMYWYRQDPGQGLRLIYYSQIVNDFQKGDIAEGYSVSREKKESFPLTVTSAQKNPTAFYLCASSKGRSEQYFGPGTRLTVT.